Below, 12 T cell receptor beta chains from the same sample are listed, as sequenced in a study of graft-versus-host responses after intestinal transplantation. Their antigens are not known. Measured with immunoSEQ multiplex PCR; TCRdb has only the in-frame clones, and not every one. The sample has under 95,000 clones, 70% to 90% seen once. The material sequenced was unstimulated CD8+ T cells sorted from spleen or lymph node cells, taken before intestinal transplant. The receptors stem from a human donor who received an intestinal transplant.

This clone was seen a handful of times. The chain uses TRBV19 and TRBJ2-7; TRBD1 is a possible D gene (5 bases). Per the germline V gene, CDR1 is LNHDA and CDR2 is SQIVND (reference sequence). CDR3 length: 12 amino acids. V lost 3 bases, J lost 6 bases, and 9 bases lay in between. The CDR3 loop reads CASSMIGAEQYF. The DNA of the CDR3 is TGTGCCAGTAGTATGATAGGGGCCGAGCAGTACTTC.

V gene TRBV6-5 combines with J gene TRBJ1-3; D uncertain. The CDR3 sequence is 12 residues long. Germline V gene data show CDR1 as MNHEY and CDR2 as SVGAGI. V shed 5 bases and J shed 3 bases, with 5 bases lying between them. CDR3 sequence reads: CASSPGGNTIYF. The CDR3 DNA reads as TGTGCCAGCAGTCCGGGTGGAAACACCATATATTTT.

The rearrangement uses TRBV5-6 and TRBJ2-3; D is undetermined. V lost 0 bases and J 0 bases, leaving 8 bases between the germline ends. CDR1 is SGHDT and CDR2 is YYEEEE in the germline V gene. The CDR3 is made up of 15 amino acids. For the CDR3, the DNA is TGTGCCAGCAGCTTGGACAGCCCGAGCACAGATACGCAGTATTTT. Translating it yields CASSLDSPSTDTQYF.

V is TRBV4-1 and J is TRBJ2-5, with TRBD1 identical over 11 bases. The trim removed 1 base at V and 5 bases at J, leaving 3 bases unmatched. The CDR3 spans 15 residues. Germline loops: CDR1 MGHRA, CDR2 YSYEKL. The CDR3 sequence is CASSQGTGGFETQYF. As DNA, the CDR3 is TGCGCCAGCAGCCAAGGGACAGGGGGCTTTGAGACCCAGTACTTC.

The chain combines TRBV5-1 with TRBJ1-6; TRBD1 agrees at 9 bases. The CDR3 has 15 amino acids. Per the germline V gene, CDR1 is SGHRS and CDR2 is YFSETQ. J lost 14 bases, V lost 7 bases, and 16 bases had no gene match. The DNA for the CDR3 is TGCGCCAGCTCCTACAGGGGGCGGCACCAAGGGGCCCTCCACTTT. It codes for CASSYRGRHQGALHF. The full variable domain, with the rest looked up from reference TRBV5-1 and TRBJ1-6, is KAGVTQTPRYLIKTRGQQVTLSCSPISGHRSVSWYQQTPGQGLQFLFEYFSETQRNKGNFPGRFSGRQFSNSRSEMNVSTLELGDSALYLCASSYRGRHQGALHFGNGTRLTVT.

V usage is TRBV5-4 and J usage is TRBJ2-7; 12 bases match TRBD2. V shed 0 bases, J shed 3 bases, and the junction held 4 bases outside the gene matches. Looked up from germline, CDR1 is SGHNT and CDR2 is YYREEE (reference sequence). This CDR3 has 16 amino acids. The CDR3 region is CASSLGETSGSYEQYF. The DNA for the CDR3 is TGTGCCAGCAGCTTGGGTGAGACTAGCGGGAGCTACGAGCAGTACTTC. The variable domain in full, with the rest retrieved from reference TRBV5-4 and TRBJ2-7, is ETGVTQSPTHLIKTRGQQVTLRCSSQSGHNTVSWYQQALGQGPQFIFQYYREEENGRGNFPPRFSGLQFPNYSSELNVNALELDDSALYLCASSLGETSGSYEQYFGPGTRLTVT.

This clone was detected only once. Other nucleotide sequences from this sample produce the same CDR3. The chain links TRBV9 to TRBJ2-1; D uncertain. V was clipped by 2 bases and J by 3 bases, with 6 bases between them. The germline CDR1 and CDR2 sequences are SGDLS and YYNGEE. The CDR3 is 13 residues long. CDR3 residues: CASSVGSYNEQFF. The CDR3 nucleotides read TGTGCCAGCAGCGTGGGCAGCTACAATGAGCAGTTCTTC. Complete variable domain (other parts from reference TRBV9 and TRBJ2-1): DSGVTQTPKHLITATGQRVTLRCSPRSGDLSVYWYQQSLDQGLQFLIQYYNGEERAKGNILERFSAQQFPDLHSELNLSSLELGDSALYFCASSVGSYNEQFFGPGTRLTVL.

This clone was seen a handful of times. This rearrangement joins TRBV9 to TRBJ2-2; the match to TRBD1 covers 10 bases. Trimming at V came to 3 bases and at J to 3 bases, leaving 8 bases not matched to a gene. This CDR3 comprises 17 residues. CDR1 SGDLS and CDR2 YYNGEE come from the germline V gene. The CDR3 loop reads CASSASRDRGHTGELFF. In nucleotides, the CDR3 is TGTGCCAGCAGCGCCTCCCGGGACAGGGGTCACACCGGGGAGCTGTTTTTT.

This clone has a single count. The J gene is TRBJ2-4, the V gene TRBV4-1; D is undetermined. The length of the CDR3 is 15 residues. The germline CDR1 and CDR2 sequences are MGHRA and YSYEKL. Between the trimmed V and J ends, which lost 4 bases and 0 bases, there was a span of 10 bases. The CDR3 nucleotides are TGCGCCAGCAGCCCCAGACACCTAGCCAAAAACATTCAGTACTTC. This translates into CASSPRHLAKNIQYF.

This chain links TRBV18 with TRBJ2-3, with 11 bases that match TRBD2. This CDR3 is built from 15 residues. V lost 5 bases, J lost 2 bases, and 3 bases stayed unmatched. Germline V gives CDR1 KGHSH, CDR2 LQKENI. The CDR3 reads CASSSLAGDTDTQYF. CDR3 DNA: TGTGCCAGCTCATCACTAGCGGGGGACACAGATACGCAGTATTTT.

The chain's CDR3 is CASSFAGGRTDTQYF. The CDR3 nucleotides read TGTGCCAGCAGTTTTGCGGGGGGTCGCACAGATACGCAGTATTTT. The V gene is TRBV6-1, the J gene TRBJ2-3; TRBD2 matches 8 bases. Germline CDR1 MNHNS, CDR2 SASEGT. The CDR3 loop spans 15 amino acids. After removal of 5 bases from V and 1 base from J, the junction contained 5 bases not matched to a gene.

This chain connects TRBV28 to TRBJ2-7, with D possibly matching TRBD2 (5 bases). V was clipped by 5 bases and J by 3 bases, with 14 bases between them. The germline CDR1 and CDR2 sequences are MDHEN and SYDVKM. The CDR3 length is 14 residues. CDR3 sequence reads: CASSGYARVYEQYF. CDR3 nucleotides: TGTGCCAGCAGTGGGTATGCGCGGGTCTACGAGCAGTACTTC.